This TCR beta chain was recorded in a study of regulatory T cells. Study observations and caveats: Regulatory T cells showed the strongest V-J pair restriction and V/J gene skewing among patient repertoires. Hydrophobic residues at CDR3 positions 6 and 7 were enriched in conventional CD4+ T cells of CD3G-deficient patients.

The PCR used 52 TRBV and 13 TRBJ primers. This table comes from immunoSEQ multiplex PCR, and its TCRdb copy is limited to in-frame clones, with some not included. The data show approximately 18,000 clones, with 70% to 85% seen just once and 8% held by the top ten. V shed 1 base and J shed 3 bases, with 16 bases lying between them. Germline-derived CDR1 and CDR2 are MGHRA and YSYEKL. The CDR3 runs to 17 residues. A word on this clone: No antigen is known for it.

The V call is TRBV4-1, the J call TRBJ2-4, with D unresolved. Sequences were obtained from conventional CD4+ T cells sorted from blood. This receptor was taken from a person in their thirties with CD3G deficiency. The CDR3 reads CASSQVGSVWGKNIQYF. The CDR3 region has the DNA TGCGCCAGCAGCCAAGTAGGGTCCGTTTGGGGCAAAAACATTCAGTACTTC.